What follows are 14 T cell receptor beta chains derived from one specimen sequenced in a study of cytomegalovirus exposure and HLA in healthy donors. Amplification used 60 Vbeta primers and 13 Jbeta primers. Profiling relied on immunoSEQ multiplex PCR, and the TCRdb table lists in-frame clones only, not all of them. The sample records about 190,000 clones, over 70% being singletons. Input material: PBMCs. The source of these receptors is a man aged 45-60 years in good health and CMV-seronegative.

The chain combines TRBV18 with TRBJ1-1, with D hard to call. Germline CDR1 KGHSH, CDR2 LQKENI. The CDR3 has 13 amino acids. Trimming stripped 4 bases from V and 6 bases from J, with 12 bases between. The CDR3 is CASSLGRGAEAFF. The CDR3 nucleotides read TGTGCCAGCTCACTCGGACGGGGAGCTGAAGCTTTCTTT.

CDR3 region: CASSPSRTGGLNTEAFF. DNA for the CDR3: TGTGCCAGCTCACCAAGTAGGACAGGGGGCTTGAACACTGAAGCTTTCTTT. This rearrangement joins TRBV18 to TRBJ1-1, with 11 bases aligning to TRBD1. J was trimmed by 0 bases and V by 2 bases; bases with no gene match: 5. The CDR3 runs to 17 residues. CDR1 is KGHSH, CDR2 LQKENI, per germline. The whole variable domain, filled in from reference TRBV18 and TRBJ1-1, reads NAGVMQNPRHLVRRRGQEARLRCSPMKGHSHVYWYRQLPEEGLKFMVYLQKENIIDESGMPKERFSAEFPKEGPSILRIQQVVRGDSAAYFCASSPSRTGGLNTEAFFGQGTRLTVV.

The CDR3 DNA reads as TGTGCCAGCAGCTTGGAGGGGGAAGGCAATTCACCCCTCCACTTT. Translation: CASSLEGEGNSPLHF. V and J are TRBV5-6 and TRBJ1-6, with D possibly matching TRBD1 (6 bases). V was pared by 0 bases and J by 7 bases, with 11 bases between. The germline V gene encodes CDR1 SGHDT and CDR2 YYEEEE. The CDR3 length is 15 residues. Based on the CDR3 plus reference TRBV5-6 and TRBJ1-6, the full variable domain is DAGVTQSPTHLIKTRGQQVTLRCSPKSGHDTVSWYQQALGQGPQFIFQYYEEEERQRGNFPDRFSGHQFPNYSSELNVNALLLGDSALYLCASSLEGEGNSPLHFGNGTRLTVT.

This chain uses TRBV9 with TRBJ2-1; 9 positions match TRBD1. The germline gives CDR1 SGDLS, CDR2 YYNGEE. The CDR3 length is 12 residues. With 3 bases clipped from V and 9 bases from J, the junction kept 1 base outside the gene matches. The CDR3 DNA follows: TGTGCCAGCAGCGGGACAGGGGTTGAGCAGTTCTTC. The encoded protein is CASSGTGVEQFF.

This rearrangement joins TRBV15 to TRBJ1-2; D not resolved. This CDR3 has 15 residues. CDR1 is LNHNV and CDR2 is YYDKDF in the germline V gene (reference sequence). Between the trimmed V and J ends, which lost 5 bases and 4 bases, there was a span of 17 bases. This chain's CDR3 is CATSVRTQVPYGYTF. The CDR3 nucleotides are TGTGCCACCAGCGTTCGTACACAAGTACCCTATGGCTACACCTTC.

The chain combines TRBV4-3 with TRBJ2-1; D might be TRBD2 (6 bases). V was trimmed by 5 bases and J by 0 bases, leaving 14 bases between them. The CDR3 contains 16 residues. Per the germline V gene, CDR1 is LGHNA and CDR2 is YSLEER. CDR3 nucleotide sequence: TGCGCCAGCAGCTACCTGGACGGGAGCTCCTACAATGAGCAGTTCTTC. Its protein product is CASSYLDGSSYNEQFF.

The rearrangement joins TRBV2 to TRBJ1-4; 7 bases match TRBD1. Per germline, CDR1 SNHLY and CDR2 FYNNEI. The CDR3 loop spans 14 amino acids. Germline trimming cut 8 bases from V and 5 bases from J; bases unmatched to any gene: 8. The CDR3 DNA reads TGTGCCAGCCGCAGGACAGGACGGAATGAAAAACTGTTTTTT. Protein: CASRRTGRNEKLFF.

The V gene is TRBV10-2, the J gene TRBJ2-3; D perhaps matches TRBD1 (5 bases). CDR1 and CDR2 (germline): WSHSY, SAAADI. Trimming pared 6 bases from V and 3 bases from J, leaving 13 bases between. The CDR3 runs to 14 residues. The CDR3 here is CASRSVRETDTQYF. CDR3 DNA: TGCGCCAGCAGGTCGGTCAGGGAAACAGATACGCAGTATTTT.

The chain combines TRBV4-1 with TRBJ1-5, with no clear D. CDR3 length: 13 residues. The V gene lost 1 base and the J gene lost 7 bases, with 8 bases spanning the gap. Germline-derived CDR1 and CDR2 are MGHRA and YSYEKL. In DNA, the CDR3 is TGCGCCAGCAGCCAAGCTATTAGACAGCCCCAGCATTTT. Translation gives CASSQAIRQPQHF.

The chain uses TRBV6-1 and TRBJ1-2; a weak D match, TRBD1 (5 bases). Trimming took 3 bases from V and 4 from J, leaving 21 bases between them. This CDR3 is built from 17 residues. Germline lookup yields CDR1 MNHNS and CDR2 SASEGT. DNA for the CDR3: TGTGCCAGCAGTGACGCTCAATTTCGAGGGGAGGGCTATGGCTACACCTTC. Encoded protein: CASSDAQFRGEGYGYTF.

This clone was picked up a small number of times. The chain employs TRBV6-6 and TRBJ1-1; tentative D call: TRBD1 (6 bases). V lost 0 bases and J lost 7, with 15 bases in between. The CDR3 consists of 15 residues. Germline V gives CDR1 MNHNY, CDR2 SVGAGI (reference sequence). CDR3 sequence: CASSYSADSAYEAFF. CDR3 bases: TGTGCCAGCAGTTACTCGGCGGACAGCGCTTATGAAGCTTTCTTT.

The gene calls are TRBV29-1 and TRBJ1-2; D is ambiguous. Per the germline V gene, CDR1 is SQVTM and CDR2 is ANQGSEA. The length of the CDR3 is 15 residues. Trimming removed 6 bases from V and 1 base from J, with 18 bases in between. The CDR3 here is CSVPRGYDINYGYTF. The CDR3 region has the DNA TGCAGCGTCCCTCGGGGATACGATATTAACTATGGCTACACCTTC.

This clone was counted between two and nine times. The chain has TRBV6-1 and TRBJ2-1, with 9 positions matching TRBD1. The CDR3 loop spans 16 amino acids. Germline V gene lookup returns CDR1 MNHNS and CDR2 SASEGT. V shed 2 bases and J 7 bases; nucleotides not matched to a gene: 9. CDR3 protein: CASSEYNRGLVNEQFF. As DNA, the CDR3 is TGTGCCAGCAGTGAATATAACAGGGGGCTCGTGAATGAGCAGTTCTTC.

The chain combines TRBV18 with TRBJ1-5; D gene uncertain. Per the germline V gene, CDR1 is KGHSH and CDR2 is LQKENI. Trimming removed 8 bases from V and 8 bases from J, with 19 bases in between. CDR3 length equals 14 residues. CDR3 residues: CASQLSSREEPQHF. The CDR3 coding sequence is TGTGCCAGCCAGCTTTCGTCTCGGGAGGAGCCCCAGCATTTT.